These T cell receptor beta chains were read from a single sample in a study of shared clonotypes between healthy human individuals. Clones were read by immunoSEQ multiplex PCR, and TCRdb kept only the in-frame ones, dropping some. The table has approximately 2.5 million clones, approximately 93% seen once. The sequencing input was naive CD4+ T cells from PBMCs. The receptors derive from a man aged 18 to 29 in good health. Some clones in this sample may be carry-over from other donors' samples. CDR3s include the opening cysteine and the closing phenylalanine or tryptophan. D genes are given only for firm matches. Where a row states a size, it is once, few, many or the class of an expanded clone; other rows omit it.

j_call,clone_size,d_call,v_call,cdr3_aa,cdr3_nt
TRBJ1-2,-,TRBD1,TRBV30,CSFRQGDLGYTF,TGTTCGTTTAGACAGGGAGACCTTGGCTACACCTTC
TRBJ2-2,-,TRBD2,TRBV4-1,CASSLTGSGSTLTGELFF,TGCGCCAGCAGCCTTACGGGGAGCGGGAGTACTCTCACCGGGGAGCTGTTTTTT
TRBJ1-6,-,-,TRBV7-2,CASSLDRGGSPLHF,TGTGCCAGCAGCTTAGACCGGGGCGGATCACCCCTCCACTTT
TRBJ2-3,-,-,TRBV6-5,CASSLGTGTTDTQYF,TGTGCCAGCAGTTTGGGTACAGGTACTACAGATACGCAGTATTTT
TRBJ2-7,-,-,TRBV5-4,CASRYARREQYF,TGTGCCAGCAGATATGCTAGGCGCGAGCAGTACTTC
TRBJ2-7,-,TRBD2,TRBV27,CASSFQGGSYYEQYF,TGTGCCAGCAGTTTTCAGGGCGGGAGCTACTACGAGCAGTACTTC
TRBJ2-5,-,TRBD2,TRBV5-1,CASSLATSGIRETQYF,TGCGCCAGCAGCTTGGCGACTAGCGGGATTCGTGAGACCCAGTACTTC
TRBJ1-1,-,-,TRBV5-1,CASSLDGIGTEAFF,TGCGCCAGCAGCTTGGATGGAATCGGCACTGAAGCTTTCTTT
TRBJ1-2,-,TRBD1,TRBV27,CASSLGQGLTYGYTF,TGTGCCAGCAGTTTGGGACAGGGGTTAACCTATGGCTACACCTTC
TRBJ1-5,-,-,TRBV18,CASSPGGALGYGNQPQHF,TGTGCCAGCTCACCAGGGGGAGCCTTAGGATACGGCAATCAGCCCCAGCATTTT
TRBJ2-6,-,-,TRBV6-5,CASRQGYGANVLTF,TGTGCCAGCAGGCAGGGTTACGGGGCCAACGTCCTGACTTTC
TRBJ2-7,-,-,TRBV7-2,CASSLAQGPSTRYEQYF,TGTGCCAGCAGCTTAGCGCAGGGCCCATCAACCAGGTACGAGCAGTACTTC
TRBJ2-1,once,-,TRBV28,CASSSPGLQMDEQFF,TGTGCCAGCAGTTCTCCGGGACTTCAGATGGATGAGCAGTTCTTC
TRBJ2-5,-,-,TRBV5-6,CASTPSPQRQETQYF,TGTGCCAGCACCCCCTCCCCCCAGCGTCAAGAGACCCAGTACTTC
TRBJ2-1,-,TRBD1,TRBV5-1,CASHPGQAYNEQFF,TGCGCCAGCCACCCGGGACAGGCCTACAATGAGCAGTTCTTC
TRBJ1-3,-,-,TRBV18,CASSPGGRPAPSDTIYF,TGTGCCAGCTCACCAGGGGGGAGGCCGGCCCCCTCGGACACCATATATTTT
TRBJ2-1,-,TRBD2,TRBV11-2,CASSSNRGDAGVLREQFF,TGTGCCAGCAGCTCCAACCGGGGGGATGCGGGAGTCCTGCGTGAGCAGTTCTTC
TRBJ1-5,-,-,TRBV15,CATSTNPQGIGQPQHF,TGTGCCACCAGCACAAACCCTCAGGGGATCGGGCAGCCCCAGCATTTT
TRBJ1-2,-,TRBD1,TRBV9,CASSAGTGTGRYTF,TGTGCCAGCAGCGCTGGAACCGGGACAGGGCGCTACACCTTC
TRBJ2-6,-,-,TRBV7-6,CASSLGWGTSGANVLTF,TGTGCCAGCAGCTTAGGGTGGGGCACCTCTGGGGCCAACGTCCTGACTTTC
TRBJ1-2,-,-,TRBV7-9,CASSYRDNYGYTF,TGTGCCAGCAGTTACCGGGACAACTATGGCTACACCTTC
TRBJ2-2,-,TRBD2,TRBV6-6,CARVAGGHEDTGELFF,TGTGCCAGGGTAGCGGGAGGCCACGAAGACACCGGGGAGCTGTTTTTT